This entry lists 12 T cell receptor beta chains sequenced from one sample in a study of human T cells and chemical hapten exposure. Documented time point: pre-sensitization, week 0. Specified treatment: therapeutic diphenylcyclopropenone sensitization with weekly scalp DPC. One entry per CDR3 protein results from TCRdb running MiXCR on the RACE reads. The table has about 380,000 distinct CDR3 sequences, roughly 5% seen once; the top ten hold 2.6%. The sequencing here drew on whole blood, taken in connection with sensitization to the hapten diphenylcyclopropenone (DPC). Receptors originate from a woman between 45 and 65 years old with alopecia areata. Some clones in this sample may be carry-over from other donors' samples.

The chain is built from TRBV19 and TRBJ2-3; D might be TRBD2 (7 bases). The CDR3 is 15 residues long. V lost 4 bases, J lost 0 bases, and 11 bases lay in between. CDR1 LNHDA and CDR2 SQIVND come from the germline V gene (reference sequence). CDR3 loop: CASSTAGASTDTQYF. The CDR3 nucleotides read TGTGCCAGTAGTACGGCGGGGGCCAGCACAGATACGCAGTATTTT.

The sample holds a few counts of this clonotype. The chain employs TRBV7-3 and TRBJ2-3; TRBD1 matches at 9 bases. J lost 6 bases, V lost 4 bases, and 8 bases had no gene match. CDR1 SGHTA and CDR2 FQGTGA come from the germline V gene. The CDR3 is 15 amino acids. The CDR3 sequence is CASSSRQGETDTQYF. The CDR3, as DNA: TGTGCCAGCAGCTCGCGACAGGGGGAGACGGATACGCAGTATTTT. Combining the CDR3 with reference TRBV7-3 and TRBJ2-3 gives the whole variable domain GAGVSQTPSNKVTEKGKYVELRCDPISGHTALYWYRQSLGQGPEFLIYFQGTGAADDSGLPNDRFFAVRPEGSVSTLKIQRTERGDSAVYLCASSSRQGETDTQYFGPGTRLTVL.

This clonotype was detected ten times or more. This rearrangement joins TRBV6-5 to TRBJ2-1, with D possibly TRBD1 on 6 matching bases. V was pared by 2 bases and J by 8 bases, with 16 bases between. The germline V gene has CDR1 MNHEY and CDR2 SVGAGI. This CDR3 is 15 amino acids long. The CDR3 region has the DNA TGTGCCAGCAGTTACCCGGACGCGTCAGGGGATGAGCAGTTCTTC. Translated: CASSYPDASGDEQFF.

This clonotype was seen ten or more times. The chain couples TRBV5-1 to TRBJ1-1; D is unresolved. From germline, CDR1 is SGHRS and CDR2 YFSETQ. The CDR3 is 16 residues long. Trimming removed 0 bases from V and 5 bases from J, with 17 bases in between. The CDR3 nucleotides are TGCGCCAGCAGCTTGGTGATAGGCCGCCTTCGGACTGAAGCTTTCTTT. It encodes CASSLVIGRLRTEAFF.

This clonotype occurred a few times. The chain couples TRBV20-1 to TRBJ1-4, with unresolved D. CDR3 length equals 14 residues. Germline V gene data show CDR1 as DFQATT and CDR2 as SNEGSKA (reference sequence). V lost 4 bases, J lost 6 bases, and 15 bases lay in between. CDR3 in DNA: TGCAGTGCTACCAGCGAGGTTGTGGATGAAAAACTGTTTTTT. As protein: CSATSEVVDEKLFF.

The chain employs TRBV10-3 and TRBJ2-7; tentative D call: TRBD1 (7 bases). This CDR3 is 12 amino acids long. Trimming stripped 5 bases from V and 7 bases from J, with 12 bases between. From germline, CDR1 is ENHRY and CDR2 SYGVKD. The CDR3 region is CAISPRGDEQYF. For the CDR3, the DNA is TGTGCCATCAGTCCCAGGGGGGATGAGCAGTACTTC.

This chain uses TRBV2 with TRBJ1-5, with D hard to call. Trimming took 8 bases from V and 7 from J, leaving 15 bases between them. Per germline, CDR1 SNHLY and CDR2 FYNNEI. The CDR3 spans 13 residues. The CDR3 sequence is CASEAGVSQPQHF. In DNA form, the CDR3 reads TGTGCCAGCGAGGCAGGAGTCAGCCAGCCCCAGCATTTT.

Details on this clonotype: Possible read error: a much larger clone is one base away. V and J are TRBV7-9 and TRBJ2-1; a possible D gene is TRBD1 (5 bases). The CDR3 length is 13 residues. V lost 2 bases to trimming and J lost 8 bases, with 10 bases between them. In germline, CDR1 is SEHNR, CDR2 FQNEAQ (reference sequence). CDR3 in amino acids: CASSLQGYYEQFF. DNA for the CDR3: TGTGCCAGCAGCTTACAGGGATACTATGAGCAGTTCTTC. Complete variable domain (other parts from reference TRBV7-9 and TRBJ2-1): DTGVSQNPRHKITKRGQNVTFRCDPISEHNRLYWYRQTLGQGPEFLTYFQNEAQLEKSRLLSDRFSAERPKGSFSTLEIQRTEQGDSAMYLCASSLQGYYEQFFGPGTRLTVL.

The chain combines TRBV20-1 with TRBJ1-2, with 9 positions matching TRBD1. This CDR3 is built from 13 residues. The germline V gene has CDR1 DFQATT and CDR2 SNEGSKA (reference sequence). V was clipped by 3 bases and J by 4 bases; unmatched bases: 3. The CDR3 nucleotides read TGCAGTGCTAGTACAGGGGGCCCCTATGGCTACACCTTC. Amino acids: CSASTGGPYGYTF.

This clonotype was seen only a few times. This chain uses TRBV18 with TRBJ1-1; TRBD1 matches at 7 bases. CDR1 and CDR2 from the germline V gene are KGHSH and LQKENI. The ends lost 3 bases at V and 1 base at J; junction bases unmatched: 11. CDR3 length: 17 amino acids. CDR3 region: CASSPPRGDGTNTEAFF. DNA of the CDR3: TGTGCCAGCTCACCCCCCAGGGGGGACGGAACGAACACTGAAGCTTTCTTT.

This clonotype has just a few counts. The chain couples TRBV10-2 to TRBJ2-7; 8 bases map to TRBD2. Looked up from germline, CDR1 is WSHSY and CDR2 is SAAADI. V gave up 2 bases and J gave up 2 bases; unmatched junction bases: 2. The CDR3 covers 14 residues. This CDR3 is CASSETSGAYEQYF. The CDR3, as DNA: TGCGCCAGCAGTGAGACTAGCGGTGCCTACGAGCAGTACTTC.

Many counts were recorded for this clonotype. The V call is TRBV6-1, the J call TRBJ2-1; D may be TRBD1 (5 bases). Trimming left V 2 bases short and J 2 bases short, with 13 bases between. Germline CDR1 reads MNHNS; CDR2 reads SASEGT. The CDR3 consists of 16 residues. The chain's CDR3 is CASSEFVQVPYNEQFF. The CDR3 coding sequence is TGTGCCAGCAGTGAATTTGTACAGGTACCCTACAATGAGCAGTTCTTC.